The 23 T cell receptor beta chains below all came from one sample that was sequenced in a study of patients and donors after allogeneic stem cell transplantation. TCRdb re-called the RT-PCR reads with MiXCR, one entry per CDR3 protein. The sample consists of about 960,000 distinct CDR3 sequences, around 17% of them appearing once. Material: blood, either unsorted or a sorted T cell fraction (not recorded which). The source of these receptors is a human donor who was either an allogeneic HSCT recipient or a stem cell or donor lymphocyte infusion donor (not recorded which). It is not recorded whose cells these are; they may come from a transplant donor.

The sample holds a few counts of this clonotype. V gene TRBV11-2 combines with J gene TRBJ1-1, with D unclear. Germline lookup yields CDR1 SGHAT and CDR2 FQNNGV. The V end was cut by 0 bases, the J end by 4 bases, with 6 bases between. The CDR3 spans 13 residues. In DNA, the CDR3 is TGTGCCAGCAGCTTAGATGGGTTCACTGAAGCTTTCTTT. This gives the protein CASSLDGFTEAFF.

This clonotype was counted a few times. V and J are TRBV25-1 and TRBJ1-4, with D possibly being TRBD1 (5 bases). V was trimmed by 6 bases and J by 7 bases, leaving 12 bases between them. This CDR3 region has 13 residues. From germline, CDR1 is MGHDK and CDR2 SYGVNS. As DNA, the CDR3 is TGTGCCAGCAGGGGGCCGAGCGGTGAAAAACTGTTTTTT. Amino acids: CASRGPSGEKLFF.

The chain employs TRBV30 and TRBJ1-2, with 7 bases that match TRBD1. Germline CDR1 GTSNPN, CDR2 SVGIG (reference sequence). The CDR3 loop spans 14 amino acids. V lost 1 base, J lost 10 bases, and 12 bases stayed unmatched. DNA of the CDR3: TGTGCCTGGAGTGGTTTTGAGGGGGCCTCAGACTACACCTTC. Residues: CAWSGFEGASDYTF.

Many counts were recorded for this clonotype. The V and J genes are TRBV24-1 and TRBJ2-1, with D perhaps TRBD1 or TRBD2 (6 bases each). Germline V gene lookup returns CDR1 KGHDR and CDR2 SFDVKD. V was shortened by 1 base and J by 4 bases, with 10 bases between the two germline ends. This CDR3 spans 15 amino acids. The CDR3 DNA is TGTGCCACCAGTGATTTAGGGGGAGGATACAATGAGCAGTTCTTC. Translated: CATSDLGGGYNEQFF.

CDR3 sequence (DNA): TGCGCCAGCAGCTTGGAGGGATTGGATGGCTACACCTTC. Translated, it gives CASSLEGLDGYTF. The chain has TRBV5-1 and TRBJ1-2, with unresolved D. Germline V CDR1 and CDR2: SGHRS, YFSETQ. CDR3 length: 13 residues. V was pared by 0 bases and J by 6 bases, with 9 bases between.

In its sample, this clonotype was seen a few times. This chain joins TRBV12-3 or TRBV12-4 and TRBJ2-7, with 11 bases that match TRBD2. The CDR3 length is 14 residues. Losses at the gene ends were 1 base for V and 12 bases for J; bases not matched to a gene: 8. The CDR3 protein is CASSLGQATSGMYF. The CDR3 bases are TGTGCCAGCAGTTTAGGACAGGCGACTAGCGGGATGTACTTC.

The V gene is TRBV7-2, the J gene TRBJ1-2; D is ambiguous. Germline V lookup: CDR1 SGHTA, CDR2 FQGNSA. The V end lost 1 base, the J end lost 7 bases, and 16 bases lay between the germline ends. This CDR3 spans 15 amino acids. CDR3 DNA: TGTGCCAGCAGCTTAGGATCAGGTTTGGGCTCTGGCTACACCTTC. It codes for CASSLGSGLGSGYTF.

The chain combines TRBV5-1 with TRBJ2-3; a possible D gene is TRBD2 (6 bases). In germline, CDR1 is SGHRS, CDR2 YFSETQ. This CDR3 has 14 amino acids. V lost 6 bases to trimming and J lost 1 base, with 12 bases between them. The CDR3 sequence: CASNGGDGTDTQYF. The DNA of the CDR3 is TGCGCCAGCAACGGCGGGGACGGCACAGATACGCAGTATTTT.

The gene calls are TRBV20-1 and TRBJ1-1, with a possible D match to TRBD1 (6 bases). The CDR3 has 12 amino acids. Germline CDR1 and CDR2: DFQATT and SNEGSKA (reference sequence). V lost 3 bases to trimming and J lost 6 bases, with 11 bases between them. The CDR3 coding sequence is TGCAGTGCTAGCAGGGGCTCCCCTGAAGCTTTCTTT. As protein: CSASRGSPEAFF.

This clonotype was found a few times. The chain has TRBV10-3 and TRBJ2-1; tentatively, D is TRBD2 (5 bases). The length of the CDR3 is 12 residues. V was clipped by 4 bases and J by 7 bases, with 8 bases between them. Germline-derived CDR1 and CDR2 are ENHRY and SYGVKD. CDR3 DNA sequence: TGTGCCATCAGTGCACGAGGGAATGAGCAGTTCTTC. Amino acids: CAISARGNEQFF.

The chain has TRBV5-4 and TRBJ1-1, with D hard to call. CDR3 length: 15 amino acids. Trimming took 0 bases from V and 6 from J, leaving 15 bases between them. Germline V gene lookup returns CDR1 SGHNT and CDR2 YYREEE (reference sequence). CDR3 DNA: TGTGCCAGCAGCTTGGGCGGGCGATTTCTCTCTGAAGCTTTCTTT. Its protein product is CASSLGGRFLSEAFF. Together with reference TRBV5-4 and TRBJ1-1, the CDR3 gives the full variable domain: ETGVTQSPTHLIKTRGQQVTLRCSSQSGHNTVSWYQQALGQGPQFIFQYYREEENGRGNFPPRFSGLQFPNYSSELNVNALELDDSALYLCASSLGGRFLSEAFFGQGTRLTVV.

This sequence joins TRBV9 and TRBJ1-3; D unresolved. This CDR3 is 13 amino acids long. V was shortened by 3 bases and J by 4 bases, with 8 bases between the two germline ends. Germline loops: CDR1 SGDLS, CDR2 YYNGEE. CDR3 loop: CASSGWAGNTIYF. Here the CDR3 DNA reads TGTGCCAGCAGCGGGTGGGCAGGAAACACCATATATTTT.

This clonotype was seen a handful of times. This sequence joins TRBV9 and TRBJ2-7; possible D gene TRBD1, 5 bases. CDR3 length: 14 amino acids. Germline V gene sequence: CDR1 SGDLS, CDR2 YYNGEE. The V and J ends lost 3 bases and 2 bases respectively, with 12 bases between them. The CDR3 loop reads CASSATDIPYEQYF. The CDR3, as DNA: TGTGCCAGCAGCGCGACAGACATCCCCTACGAGCAGTACTTC.

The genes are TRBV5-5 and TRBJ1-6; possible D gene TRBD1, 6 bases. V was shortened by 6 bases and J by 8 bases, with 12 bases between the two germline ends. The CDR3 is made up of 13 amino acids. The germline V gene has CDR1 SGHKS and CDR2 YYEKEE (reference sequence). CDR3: CASIRDTYSPLHF. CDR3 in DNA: TGTGCCAGCATAAGGGACACCTATTCACCCCTCCACTTT.

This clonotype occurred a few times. The CDR3 bases are TGCAGCGTTGGCCCACAGGGTTCCGGGATCGGCATTCAGTACTTC. It codes for CSVGPQGSGIGIQYF. V and J are TRBV29-1 and TRBJ2-4; D is perhaps TRBD1 (6 bases). Looked up from germline, CDR1 is SQVTM and CDR2 is ANQGSEA. This CDR3 is 15 amino acids long. Trimming removed 4 bases from V and 9 bases from J, with 22 bases in between.

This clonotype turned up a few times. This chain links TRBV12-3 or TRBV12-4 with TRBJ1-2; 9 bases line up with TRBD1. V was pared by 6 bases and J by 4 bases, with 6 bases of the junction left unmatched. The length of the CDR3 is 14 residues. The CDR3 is CASSTGGLGYGYTF. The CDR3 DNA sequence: TGTGCCAGCAGCACAGGGGGCTTAGGCTATGGCTACACCTTC.

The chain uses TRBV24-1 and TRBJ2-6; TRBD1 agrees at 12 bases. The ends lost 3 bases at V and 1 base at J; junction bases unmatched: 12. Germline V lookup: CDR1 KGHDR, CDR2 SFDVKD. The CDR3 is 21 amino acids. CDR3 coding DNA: TGTGCCACCAGTGATCTGCCGGGACAGGGGGCACCTACGTCTGGGGCCAACGTCCTGACTTTC. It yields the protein CATSDLPGQGAPTSGANVLTF.

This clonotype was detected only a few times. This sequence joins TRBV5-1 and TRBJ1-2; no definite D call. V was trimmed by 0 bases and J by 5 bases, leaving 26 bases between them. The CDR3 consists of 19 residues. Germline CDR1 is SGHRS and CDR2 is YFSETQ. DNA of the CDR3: TGCGCCAGCAGCTTGGGCCGGGCTGGACCTACGAGTTTATGGTATGGCTACACCTTC. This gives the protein CASSLGRAGPTSLWYGYTF.

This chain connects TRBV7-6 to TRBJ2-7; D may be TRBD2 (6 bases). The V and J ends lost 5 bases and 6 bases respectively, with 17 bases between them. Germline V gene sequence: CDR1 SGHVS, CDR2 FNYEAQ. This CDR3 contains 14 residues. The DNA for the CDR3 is TGTGCCAGCAGCCCGAGGGACTCCGCTCGCGAGCAGTACTTC. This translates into CASSPRDSAREQYF.

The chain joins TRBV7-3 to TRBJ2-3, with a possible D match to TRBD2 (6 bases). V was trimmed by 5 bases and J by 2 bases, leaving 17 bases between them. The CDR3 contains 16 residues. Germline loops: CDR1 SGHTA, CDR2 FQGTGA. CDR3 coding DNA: TGTGCCAGCAGCCCGAGTTGGGACTTTGTCACAGATACGCAGTATTTT. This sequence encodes CASSPSWDFVTDTQYF.

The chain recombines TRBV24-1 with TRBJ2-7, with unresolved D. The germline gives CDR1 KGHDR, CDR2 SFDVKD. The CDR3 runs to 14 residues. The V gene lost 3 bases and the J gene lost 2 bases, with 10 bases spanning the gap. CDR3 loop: CATSDRGYPYEQYF. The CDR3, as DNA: TGTGCCACCAGTGATCGAGGATATCCCTACGAGCAGTACTTC.

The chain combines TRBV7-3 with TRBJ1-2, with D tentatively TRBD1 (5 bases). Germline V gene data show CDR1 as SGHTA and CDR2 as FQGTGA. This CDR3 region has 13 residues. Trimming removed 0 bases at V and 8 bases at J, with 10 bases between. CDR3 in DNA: TGTGCCAGCAGCTTAACGGGGGTTTGGGGCTACACCTTC. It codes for CASSLTGVWGYTF.

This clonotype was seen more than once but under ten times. CDR3 DNA: TGTGCCAGCAGAAAAGGACAGGGACCCTCCTACGAGCAGTACTTC. Encoded protein: CASRKGQGPSYEQYF. V usage is TRBV6-1 and J usage is TRBJ2-7, with TRBD1 identical over 8 bases. Germline CDR1 and CDR2: MNHNS and SASEGT. J was trimmed by 0 bases and V by 6 bases; bases with no gene match: 7. This CDR3 comprises 15 residues.